A selection of T cell receptor beta chains follows, all from one sample in a study of persistence of HIV-infected CD4 T cells. No antigen has been identified for these receptors. The table came from immunoSEQ multiplex PCR; TCRdb's copy has only in-frame clones and leaves some out. This table holds about 36,000 clones, more than 75% found once. The specimen was cultured CD4+ T cells from PBMCs, collected from a patient who received antiretroviral therapy. These TCRs come from an adult with HIV. The donor label of this sample is uncertain. CDR3s include the opening cysteine and the closing phenylalanine or tryptophan. A D gene is named only where the DNA matches it firmly. Clone sizes are given selectively: once, few, many, or a class where the clone is expanded.

TRBD2	TRBV6-5	TRBJ2-7	.	CASSPRLAGGTEQYF	TGTGCCAGCAGTCCCCGGTTAGCGGGGGGGACCGAGCAGTACTTC
.	TRBV5-8	TRBJ2-2	.	CASSSPGELFF	TGTGCCAGCAGCTCGCCTGGGGAGCTGTTTTTT
TRBD1	TRBV29-1	TRBJ1-1	few	CSVQGPARAFF	TGCAGCGTACAGGGGCCCGCCAGGGCTTTCTTT
.	TRBV7-7	TRBJ2-6	.	CASSLAPQGGRGGANVLTF	TGTGCCAGCAGCTTAGCGCCCCAGGGAGGTCGGGGTGGGGCCAACGTCCTGACTTTC
.	TRBV5-5	TRBJ2-7	.	CASSLGPSATAYEQYF	TGTGCCAGCAGCTTGGGGCCTAGCGCTACAGCCTACGAGCAGTACTTC
.	TRBV5-1	TRBJ2-1	.	CASSLDLRVSEQFF	TGCGCCAGCAGCTTGGACCTTCGGGTTAGTGAGCAGTTCTTC
.	TRBV6-5	TRBJ2-7	.	CASSYPDVQGPF	TGTGCCAGCAGTTACCCCGATGTTCAAGGACCTTTC
TRBD2	TRBV27	TRBJ2-4	once	CASPGLAGGLAKNIQYF	TGTGCCAGCCCCGGACTAGCGGGGGGGTTAGCCAAAAACATTCAGTACTTC
TRBD1	TRBV6-6	TRBJ2-1	.	CASTLRDREGNEQFF	TGTGCCAGCACCCTCCGGGACAGGGAGGGCAATGAGCAGTTCTTC
TRBD1	TRBV2	TRBJ1-1	.	CASSDSGGSFFGTEAFF	TGTGCCAGCAGTGATTCAGGGGGCTCTTTTTTTGGCACTGAAGCTTTCTTT
.	TRBV2	TRBJ1-5	once	CASHNFVNQPQHF	TGTGCCAGCCACAACTTTGTCAATCAGCCCCAGCATTTT
TRBD1	TRBV29-1	TRBJ2-3	.	CSVARDRATDTQYF	TGCAGCGTTGCCCGGGACAGGGCAACAGATACGCAGTATTTT
.	TRBV12-5	TRBJ2-7	.	CASGTSKGHSHEQYF	TGTGCTAGTGGTACATCGAAAGGACATAGCCACGAGCAGTACTTC
.	TRBV11-2	TRBJ2-1	.	CASSLNNGGTRRYNEQFF	TGTGCCAGCAGCTTAAACAATGGCGGCACACGCCGCTACAATGAGCAGTTCTTC
TRBD2	TRBV5-4	TRBJ2-3	.	CASSFSLGLAPDTQYF	TGTGCCAGCAGCTTTTCCTTAGGACTAGCCCCAGATACGCAGTATTTT
TRBD1	TRBV4-1	TRBJ1-3	once	CASSQGTGDRNTIYF	TGCGCCAGCAGCCAAGGGACAGGGGATAGAAACACCATATATTTT
.	TRBV3-1/TRBV3-2	TRBJ1-6	.	CASSQGQVDNSPLHF	TGTGCCAGCAGCCAAGGCCAGGTGGATAATTCACCCCTCCACTTT
TRBD1	TRBV28	TRBJ1-1	few	CASSSYTGGSAFF	TGTGCCAGCAGTTCCTATACAGGGGGTAGCGCTTTCTTT
TRBD1	TRBV7-9	TRBJ2-5	few	CASNLQGETQYF	TGTGCCAGCAACCTACAGGGGGAGACCCAGTACTTC
.	TRBV18	TRBJ1-1	.	CASSESTGNTEAFF	TGTGCCAGCTCAGAATCGACAGGGAACACTGAAGCTTTCTTT
.	TRBV11-3	TRBJ2-2	.	CASSLARAGELFF	TGTGCCAGCAGCTTAGCCCGTGCCGGGGAGCTGTTTTTT
TRBD2	TRBV5-1	TRBJ2-3	once	CASSRAAGGFSTDTQYF	TGCGCCAGCAGCCGGGCAGCGGGGGGCTTTAGCACAGATACGCAGTATTTT
.	TRBV2	TRBJ2-1	.	CASSPLRGGNEQFF	TGTGCCAGCAGTCCCCTAAGGGGGGGGAATGAGCAGTTCTTC
.	TRBV29-1	TRBJ1-5	.	CSVGGSGDQPQHF	TGCAGCGTTGGAGGTTCAGGGGATCAGCCCCAGCATTTT